This is a list of T cell receptor beta chains from one sample in a study of blood T cell repertoires in COVID-19. Data came from immunoSEQ multiplex PCR; TCRdb stores just in-frame clones and leaves some out. The sample lists 150,000 or so clones, around nine tenths occurring once. What was sequenced was peripheral blood. The receptor set was obtained from a human donor in a cohort sampled during active COVID-19. Each CDR3 is given with its conserved first and last residue. The D gene is left open where the match is weak. Clone sizes are given selectively: once, few, many, or a class where the clone is expanded.

clone size	V gene	D gene	J gene	CDR3 DNA	CDR3 protein
.	TRBV6-5	.	TRBJ2-7	TGTGCCAGCAGTCCCTGGTTAGACTACGAGCAGTACTTC	CASSPWLDYEQYF
.	TRBV3-1/TRBV3-2	TRBD2	TRBJ2-1	TGTGCCAGCAGCCAAGATGGGGGGGGCTCCTACAATGAGCAGTTCTTC	CASSQDGGGSYNEQFF
.	TRBV7-9	TRBD2	TRBJ2-7	TGTGCCAGCAGCTCTTTAGCGGGGGGGACCTACGAGCAGTACTTC	CASSSLAGGTYEQYF
.	TRBV6-5	.	TRBJ1-1	TGTGCCAGCAGTTACGGGGCCTTGGGTAACACTGAAGCTTTCTTT	CASSYGALGNTEAFF
few	TRBV7-9	.	TRBJ2-1	TGTGCCAGCAGCTTAGACGGGAGCACGAATGAGCAGTTCTTC	CASSLDGSTNEQFF
.	TRBV4-2	.	TRBJ2-5	TGTGCCAGCAGCCAAGTTCCCGCGGGGGAGACCCAGTACTTC	CASSQVPAGETQYF
once	TRBV6-6	TRBD2	TRBJ2-3	TGTGCCAGCAGTTACTGGCGGGGGAGCACAGATACGCAGTATTTT	CASSYWRGSTDTQYF
.	TRBV6-5	.	TRBJ1-1	TGTGCCAGCAGTTACTCGGGGGCAGGCACTGAAGCTTTCTTT	CASSYSGAGTEAFF
.	TRBV27	TRBD2	TRBJ2-1	TGTGCCAGCAGTTTACAGCGGGGGTCTCTCTACAATGAGCAGTTCTTC	CASSLQRGSLYNEQFF
.	TRBV5-1	.	TRBJ1-2	TGCGCCAGCAGCTTGACTACCGAGGGCTATGGCTACACCTTC	CASSLTTEGYGYTF
.	TRBV5-6	TRBD2	TRBJ2-7	TGTGCCAGCAGCCCAGGACTAGCGGGGGCCTACGAGCAGTACTTC	CASSPGLAGAYEQYF
.	TRBV3-1/TRBV3-2	TRBD1	TRBJ2-1	TGTGCCAGCAGCCCTGGGACAGGGGCAACCAATGAGCAGTTCTTC	CASSPGTGATNEQFF
.	TRBV11-2	TRBD1	TRBJ2-3	TGTGCCAGCAGCTTGGGGCAGGGGGCGGATACGCAGTATTTT	CASSLGQGADTQYF
.	TRBV24-1	TRBD1	TRBJ2-7	TGTGCCACCGGACAGGGCTACGAGCAGTACTTC	CATGQGYEQYF
.	TRBV7-6	.	TRBJ1-3	TGTGCCAGCAGCTTTGCACACTCTGGAAACACCATATATTTT	CASSFAHSGNTIYF
once	TRBV4-2	.	TRBJ2-1	TGTGCCAGCAGCCAACACCGTGGGGAGGACAATGAGCAGTTCTTC	CASSQHRGEDNEQFF
.	TRBV25-1	.	TRBJ2-3	TGTGCCAGCAGTGCCCGGGAGTTTAAAGATACGCAGTATTTT	CASSAREFKDTQYF
.	TRBV29-1	.	TRBJ1-2	TGCAGCGTTGGGGACCTACAGGGAAAGTTTAGGGGCTACACCTTC	CSVGDLQGKFRGYTF
.	TRBV3-1/TRBV3-2	.	TRBJ1-3	TGTGCCAGCAGCCATAAAGGAAACACCATATATTTT	CASSHKGNTIYF
.	TRBV19	TRBD1	TRBJ2-7	TGTGCCAGTAGTCAAGGACAGGTTGTTTCTCTTAACGAGCAGTACTTC	CASSQGQVVSLNEQYF
.	TRBV6-4	.	TRBJ2-3	TGTGCCAGCAGTGACGACTTACGCACAGATACGCAGTATTTT	CASSDDLRTDTQYF
once	TRBV14	.	TRBJ2-3	TGTGCCAGCAGCCAAGAAACTTATATTAACACAGATACGCAGTATTTT	CASSQETYINTDTQYF
.	TRBV9	.	TRBJ2-3	TGTGCCAGCAGCGTAGCACCACACAGCACAGATACGCAGTATTTT	CASSVAPHSTDTQYF
.	TRBV20-1	.	TRBJ2-1	TGCAGTGCTAGTTCCCGGCGGGATCGGCTTCAGCAGTTCTTC	CSASSRRDRLQQFF
once	TRBV6-6	TRBD1	TRBJ1-2	TGTGCCAGCAGGCCCGACAGGGCGCGCATCAGTGCTGGCTACACCTTC	CASRPDRARISAGYTF
once	TRBV2	TRBD1	TRBJ1-1	TGTGCCAGCAGGGCACCGCCGGGACAGACCTCGGGAGCTTTCTTT	CASRAPPGQTSGAFF
.	TRBV21-1	.	TRBJ1-1	TGTGCCAGCAGCAAAGGAGATAGACAGCCAAACACTGAAGCTTTCTTT	CASSKGDRQPNTEAFF
.	TRBV11-3	.	TRBJ1-1	TGTGCCAGCAGCCGAGACAGTAACACTGAAGCTTTCTTT	CASSRDSNTEAFF
.	TRBV27	.	TRBJ1-4	TGTGCCAGCGGGAGGTCCAGAGCTAATGAAAAACTGTTTTTT	CASGRSRANEKLFF
.	TRBV7-9	.	TRBJ1-4	TGTGCCAGCAGCCCCGACACTGGGTTTGAAAAACTGTTTTTT	CASSPDTGFEKLFF
.	TRBV6-5	.	TRBJ1-1	TGTGCCAGCAGTTACTCCGCAGGGCGCGTCGCTGAAGCTTTCTTT	CASSYSAGRVAEAFF
.	TRBV6-2/TRBV6-3	TRBD2	TRBJ2-1	TGTGCCAGCAGTTACTCGAAGACTAGCGGACACTACAATGAGCAGTTCTTC	CASSYSKTSGHYNEQFF
.	TRBV7-6	TRBD1	TRBJ2-2	TGTGCCAGCAGCCCGACAGGGACCACCGGGGAGCTGTTTTTT	CASSPTGTTGELFF
.	TRBV7-8	.	TRBJ1-5	TGTGCCAGCAGCGGATGGACAGAATCATTAAATCAGCCCCAGCATTTT	CASSGWTESLNQPQHF
.	TRBV9	TRBD2	TRBJ2-3	TGTGCCAGCAGCGTAGGATCGACTAGCGGGGGGGTTGGTGATACGCAGTATTTT	CASSVGSTSGGVGDTQYF